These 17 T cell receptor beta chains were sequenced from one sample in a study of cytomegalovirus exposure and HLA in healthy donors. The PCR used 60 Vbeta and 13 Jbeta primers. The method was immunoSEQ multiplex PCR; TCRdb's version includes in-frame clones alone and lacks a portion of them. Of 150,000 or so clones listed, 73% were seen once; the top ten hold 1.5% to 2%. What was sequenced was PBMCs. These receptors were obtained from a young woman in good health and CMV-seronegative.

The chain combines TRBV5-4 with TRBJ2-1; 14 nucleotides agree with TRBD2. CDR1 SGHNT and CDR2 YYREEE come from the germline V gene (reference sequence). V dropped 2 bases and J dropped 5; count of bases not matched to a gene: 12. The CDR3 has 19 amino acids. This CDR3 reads CASSLGLAGGIGINNEQFF. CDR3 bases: TGTGCCAGCAGCTTAGGACTAGCGGGGGGAATAGGCATAAACAATGAGCAGTTCTTC.

CDR3 amino acids: CASSLRQGYNEQFF. Here the CDR3 DNA reads TGTGCCAGCAGTCTTAGGCAGGGGTACAATGAGCAGTTCTTC. This sequence joins TRBV6-5 and TRBJ2-1, with TRBD1 as a possible D gene (6 bases). V lost 5 bases, J lost 4 bases, and 12 bases lay in between. Germline V gene lookup returns CDR1 MNHEY and CDR2 SVGAGI. CDR3 length: 14 residues.

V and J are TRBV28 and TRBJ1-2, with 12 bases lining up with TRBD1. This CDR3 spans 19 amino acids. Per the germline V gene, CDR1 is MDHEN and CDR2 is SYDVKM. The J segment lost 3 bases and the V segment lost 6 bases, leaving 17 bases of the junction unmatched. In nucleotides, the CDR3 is TGTGCCAGCAGATCCAAAGCAGGGGACAGGGGGCCATCCTACTATGGCTACACCTTC. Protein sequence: CASRSKAGDRGPSYYGYTF.

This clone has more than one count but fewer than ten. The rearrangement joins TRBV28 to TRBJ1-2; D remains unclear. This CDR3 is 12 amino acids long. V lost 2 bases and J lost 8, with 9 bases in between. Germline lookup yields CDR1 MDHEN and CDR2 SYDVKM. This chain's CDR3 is CASSLERIGYTF. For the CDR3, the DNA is TGTGCCAGCAGTTTAGAGAGAATAGGCTACACCTTC.

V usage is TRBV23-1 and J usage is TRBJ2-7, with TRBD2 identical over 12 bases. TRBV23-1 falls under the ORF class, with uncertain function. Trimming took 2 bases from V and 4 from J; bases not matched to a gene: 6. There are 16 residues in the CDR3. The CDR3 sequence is CASSQRRTSGTYEQYV. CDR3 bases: TGCGCCAGCAGTCAAAGACGGACTAGCGGGACGTACGAGCAGTACGTC.

CDR3 in amino acids: CASSPGTANTEAFF. CDR3 coding DNA: TGTGCCAGCTCACCCGGGACAGCTAACACTGAAGCTTTCTTT. This chain links TRBV18 with TRBJ1-1, with TRBD1 identical over 7 bases. Losses at the gene ends were 3 bases for V and 2 bases for J; bases not matched to a gene: 3. CDR3 length: 14 residues. Germline V gene sequence: CDR1 KGHSH, CDR2 LQKENI.

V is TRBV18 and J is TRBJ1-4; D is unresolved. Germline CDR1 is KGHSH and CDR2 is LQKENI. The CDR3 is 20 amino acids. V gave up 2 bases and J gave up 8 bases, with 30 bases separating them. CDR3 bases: TGTGCCAGCTCACCAAGCGGTTGGGGAGCGGAGTCTGGAGTGAGCGAAAAACTGTTTTTT. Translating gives CASSPSGWGAESGVSEKLFF.

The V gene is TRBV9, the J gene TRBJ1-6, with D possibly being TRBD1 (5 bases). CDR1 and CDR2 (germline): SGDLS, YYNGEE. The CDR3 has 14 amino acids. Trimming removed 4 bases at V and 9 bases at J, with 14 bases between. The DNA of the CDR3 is TGTGCCAGCAGCATTGGGGGGATTCGTTCACCCCTCCACTTT. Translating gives CASSIGGIRSPLHF.

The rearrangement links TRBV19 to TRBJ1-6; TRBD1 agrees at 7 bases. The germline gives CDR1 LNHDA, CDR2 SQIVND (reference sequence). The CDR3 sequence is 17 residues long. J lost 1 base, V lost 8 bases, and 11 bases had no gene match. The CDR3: CASGRDRVRSYNSPLHF. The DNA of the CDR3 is TGTGCCAGTGGACGTGACAGGGTTCGTTCCTATAATTCACCCCTCCACTTT.

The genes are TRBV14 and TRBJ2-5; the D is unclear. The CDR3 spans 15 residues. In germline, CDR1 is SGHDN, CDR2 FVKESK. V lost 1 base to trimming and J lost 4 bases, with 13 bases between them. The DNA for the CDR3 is TGTGCCAGCAGCCAAGGCCGCTTTGTCGGAGAGACCCAGTACTTC. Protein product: CASSQGRFVGETQYF.

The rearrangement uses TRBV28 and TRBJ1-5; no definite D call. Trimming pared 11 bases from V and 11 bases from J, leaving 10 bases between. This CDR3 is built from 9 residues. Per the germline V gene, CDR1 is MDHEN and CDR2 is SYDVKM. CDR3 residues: CACGRTQHF. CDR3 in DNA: TGTGCCTGCGGGCGCACCCAGCATTTT.

The CDR3 spells CASSVGGHLNQPQHF. CDR3 sequence (DNA): TGTGCCAGCAGCGTAGGGGGACACCTCAATCAGCCCCAGCATTTT. This chain joins TRBV9 and TRBJ1-5; D might be TRBD1 (6 bases). Trimming removed 0 bases at V and 3 bases at J, with 10 bases between. Per the germline V gene, CDR1 is SGDLS and CDR2 is YYNGEE. The CDR3 totals 15 residues.

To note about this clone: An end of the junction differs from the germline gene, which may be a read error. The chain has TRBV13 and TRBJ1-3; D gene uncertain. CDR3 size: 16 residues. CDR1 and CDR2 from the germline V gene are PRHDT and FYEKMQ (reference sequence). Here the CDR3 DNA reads TGTGCCAGCAGCCTAGGGCGGGGAAGCTCTGGAAACACCATATATTTT. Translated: CASSLGRGSSGNTIYF.

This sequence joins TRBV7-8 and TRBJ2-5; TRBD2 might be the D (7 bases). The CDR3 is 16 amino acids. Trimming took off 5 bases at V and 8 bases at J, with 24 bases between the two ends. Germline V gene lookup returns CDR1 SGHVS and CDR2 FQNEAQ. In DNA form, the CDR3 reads TGTGCCAGCAGCCCTAGCGGAGGGGGGGGGATTGAAACCCAGTACTTC. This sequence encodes CASSPSGGGGIETQYF.

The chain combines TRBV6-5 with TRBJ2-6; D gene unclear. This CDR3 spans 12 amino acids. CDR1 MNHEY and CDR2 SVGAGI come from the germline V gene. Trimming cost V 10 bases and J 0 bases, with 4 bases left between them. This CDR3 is CATYSGANVLTF. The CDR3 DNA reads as TGTGCCACTTACTCTGGGGCCAACGTCCTGACTTTC.

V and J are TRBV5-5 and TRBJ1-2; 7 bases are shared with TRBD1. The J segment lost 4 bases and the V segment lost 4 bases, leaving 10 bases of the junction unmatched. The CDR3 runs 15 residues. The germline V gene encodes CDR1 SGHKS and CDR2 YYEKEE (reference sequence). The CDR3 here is CASSPELDRVYGYTF. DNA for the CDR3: TGTGCCAGCAGCCCGGAACTCGACAGGGTCTATGGCTACACCTTC. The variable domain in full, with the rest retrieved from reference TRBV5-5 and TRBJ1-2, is DAGVTQSPTHLIKTRGQQVTLRCSPISGHKSVSWYQQVLGQGPQFIFQYYEKEERGRGNFPDRFSARQFPNYSSELNVNALLLGDSALYLCASSPELDRVYGYTFGSGTRLTVV.

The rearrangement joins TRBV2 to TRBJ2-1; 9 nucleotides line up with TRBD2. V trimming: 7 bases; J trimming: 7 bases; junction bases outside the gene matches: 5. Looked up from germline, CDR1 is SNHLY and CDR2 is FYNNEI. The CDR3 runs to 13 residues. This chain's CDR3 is CASTLAGRNEQFF. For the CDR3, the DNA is TGTGCCAGCACCCTAGCGGGAAGGAATGAGCAGTTCTTC. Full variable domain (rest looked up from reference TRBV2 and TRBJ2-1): EPEVTQTPSHQVTQMGQEVILRCVPISNHLYFYWYRQILGQKVEFLVSFYNNEISEKSEIFDDQFSVERPDGSNFTLKIRSTKLEDSAMYFCASTLAGRNEQFFGPGTRLTVL.